The entry below gives a single T cell receptor beta chain sequence along with its context. Data came from immunoSEQ multiplex PCR; TCRdb stores just in-frame clones and leaves some out. The repertoire consists of over 85,000 clones, with approximately 85% occurring once and the leading ten covering approximately 16%. The sample comes from a study of blood T cell repertoires in COVID-19. The CDR3 covers 14 residues. Trimming shortened V by 3 bases and J by 0 bases, and 10 bases separated the two germline ends. Germline loops: CDR1 SGHKS, CDR2 YYEKEE (reference sequence). V usage is TRBV5-5 and J usage is TRBJ2-7, with D maybe TRBD1 (6 bases). The sequenced sample was peripheral blood. This TCR derives from a woman aged 60-70 years with acute or convalescent COVID-19. CDR3 bases: TGTGCCAGCAGCTCGAGGACAGACTCCTACGAGCAGTACTTC. Its translation: CASSSRTDSYEQYF.